This record looks at one TCR beta chain sequence and its context. The sample comes from a study of blood T cell repertoires in COVID-19. The overall study: Samples of COVID-19 (acute and convalescent) were obtained from the United States, Italy and Spain. Sources were T cells, B-cell-depleted T cells, or PBMCs; the material itself was cDNA or gDNA.

Under the authors' procedure: How many nucleated cells were present was estimated from reference gene primer amplification. The protocol was immunoSEQ multiplex PCR, while the TCRdb copy is restricted to in-frame clones and leaves out a portion. The DNA gave D and trimming, while V, J and clone size come from that table. The sample contains 200,000 to 250,000 clones, approximately 90% of which appear only once. This CDR3 is built from 13 residues. V lost 1 base, J lost 5 bases, and 8 bases lay in between. CDR1 is SGHAT and CDR2 is FQNNGV in the germline V gene. The sample comprised peripheral blood. This receptor was taken from a man between 65 and 79 years old with acute or convalescent COVID-19. The rearrangement joins TRBV11-2 to TRBJ2-5; tentatively, D is TRBD2 (5 bases). The DNA for the CDR3 is TGTGCCAGCAGCTTAGGGCGCGGGGAGACCCAGTACTTC. It is translated as CASSLGRGETQYF.